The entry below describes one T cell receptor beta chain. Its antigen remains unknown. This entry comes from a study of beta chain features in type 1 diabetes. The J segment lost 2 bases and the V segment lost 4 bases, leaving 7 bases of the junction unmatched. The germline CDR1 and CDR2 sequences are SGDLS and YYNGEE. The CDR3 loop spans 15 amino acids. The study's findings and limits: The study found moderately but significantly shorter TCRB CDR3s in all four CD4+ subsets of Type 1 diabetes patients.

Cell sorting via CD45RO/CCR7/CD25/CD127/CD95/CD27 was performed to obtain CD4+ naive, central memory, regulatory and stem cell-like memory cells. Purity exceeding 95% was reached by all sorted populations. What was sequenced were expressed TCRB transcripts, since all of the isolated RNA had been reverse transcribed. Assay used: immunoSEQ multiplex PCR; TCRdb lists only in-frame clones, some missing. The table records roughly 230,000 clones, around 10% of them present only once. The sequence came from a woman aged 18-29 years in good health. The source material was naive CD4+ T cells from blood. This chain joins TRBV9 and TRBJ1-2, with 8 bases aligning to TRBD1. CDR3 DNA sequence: TGTGCCAGCAGCCGTGGGGGACAGGCCAACTATGGCTACACCTTC. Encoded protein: CASSRGGQANYGYTF.